The next 17 T cell receptor beta chains were all read from a single sample in a study of cytotoxic CD8 clonotypes in ibrutinib-treated CLL. Some clones are missing from TCRdb's copy, which holds only in-frame ones; the method was immunoSEQ multiplex PCR. The sample lists some 140,000 clones, roughly 83% occurring once. The sequencing here drew on PBMCs, taken after 12 months of ibrutinib treatment. Receptor source: a human donor with chronic lymphocytic leukemia.

There are a few counts of this clone. The J gene is TRBJ1-2, the V gene TRBV6-4; D call uncertain. Germline-derived CDR1 and CDR2 are MRHNA and SNTAGT. Deletions cut 6 bases from V and 1 base from J, with 3 bases between. The CDR3 runs 11 residues. CDR3 in DNA: TGTGCCAGCAGGAGTAACTATGGCTACACCTTC. This gives the protein CASRSNYGYTF.

The V gene is TRBV27, the J gene TRBJ2-3; D possibly corresponds to TRBD2 (5 bases). The V gene's germline CDR1 is MNHEY and CDR2 SMNVEV (reference sequence). V lost 3 bases and J lost 2, with 12 bases in between. The CDR3 is 15 amino acids. CDR3 loop: CASSFAGRTTDTQYF. The CDR3 coding sequence is TGTGCCAGCAGTTTTGCGGGTCGGACCACAGATACGCAGTATTTT.

V and J are TRBV4-1 and TRBJ1-4; tentative D call: TRBD1 (6 bases). V shed 1 base and J shed 7 bases, with 13 bases lying between them. Germline V CDR1 and CDR2: MGHRA, YSYEKL. The length of the CDR3 is 15 residues. The CDR3 sequence is CASSQAGGRSEKLFF. The CDR3 coding sequence is TGCGCCAGCAGCCAAGCGGGGGGGCGTAGTGAAAAACTGTTTTTT.

The chain combines TRBV29-1 with TRBJ2-7, with 8 bases lining up with TRBD2. J was trimmed by 2 bases and V by 4 bases; bases with no gene match: 7. The germline V gene has CDR1 SQVTM and CDR2 ANQGSEA. The CDR3 has 14 residues. The CDR3 reads CSVVGGRSTYEQYF. CDR3 nucleotides: TGCAGCGTTGTTGGCGGGAGGTCCACCTACGAGCAGTACTTC.

In this sample, this clone turned up a few times. This chain joins TRBV2 and TRBJ1-5, with no clear D. CDR1 is SNHLY and CDR2 is FYNNEI in the germline V gene. Trimming left V 6 bases short and J 0 bases short, with 12 bases between. This CDR3 has 15 residues. CDR3 DNA sequence: TGTGCCAGCAGCATCAACAGACCTAGCAATCAGCCCCAGCATTTT. It translates to CASSINRPSNQPQHF. The complete variable domain, with remaining parts taken from reference TRBV2 and TRBJ1-5, reads EPEVTQTPSHQVTQMGQEVILRCVPISNHLYFYWYRQILGQKVEFLVSFYNNEISEKSEIFDDQFSVERPDGSNFTLKIRSTKLEDSAMYFCASSINRPSNQPQHFGDGTRLSIL.

The rearrangement links TRBV28 to TRBJ1-4; no reliable D call. CDR1 and CDR2 from the germline V gene are MDHEN and SYDVKM. The CDR3 has 12 amino acids. Trimming cost V 4 bases and J 5 bases, with 5 bases left between them. The CDR3 nucleotides read TGTGCCAGCAGTTCCAGAAATGAAAAACTGTTTTTT. Its translation is CASSSRNEKLFF.

This clone was recorded only once. This chain links TRBV7-8 with TRBJ2-1; 12 bases align to TRBD2. With 5 bases clipped from V and 4 bases from J, the junction kept 6 bases outside the gene matches. Germline CDR1 reads SGHVS; CDR2 reads FQNEAQ. This CDR3 region has 16 residues. In nucleotides, the CDR3 is TGTGCCAGCAGCCTCGGGACTAGCGGGTTGTACAATGAGCAGTTCTTC. Translation: CASSLGTSGLYNEQFF.

The chain links TRBV4-3 to TRBJ2-7; D is perhaps TRBD1 (6 bases). The germline V gene encodes CDR1 LGHNA and CDR2 YSLEER. The V gene lost 1 base and the J gene lost 2 bases, with 12 bases spanning the gap. This CDR3 spans 15 amino acids. CDR3 amino acids: CASSQGTATPYEQYF. The DNA of the CDR3 is TGCGCCAGCAGCCAAGGGACAGCCACGCCCTACGAGCAGTACTTC.

J is TRBJ2-1 and V is TRBV5-1, with TRBD1 as a possible D gene (6 bases). In germline, CDR1 is SGHRS, CDR2 YFSETQ. Trimming removed 0 bases at V and 10 bases at J, with 14 bases between. The CDR3 sequence is 14 residues long. CDR3 sequence (DNA): TGCGCCAGCAGCTTGGGGCAGGGGAACAGGGAGCAGTTCTTC. Protein sequence: CASSLGQGNREQFF. The full variable domain, with the rest looked up from reference TRBV5-1 and TRBJ2-1, is KAGVTQTPRYLIKTRGQQVTLSCSPISGHRSVSWYQQTPGQGLQFLFEYFSETQRNKGNFPGRFSGRQFSNSRSEMNVSTLELGDSALYLCASSLGQGNREQFFGPGTRLTVL.

The gene calls are TRBV4-2 and TRBJ2-7; TRBD1 might be the D (5 bases). V was trimmed by 1 base and J by 5 bases, leaving 15 bases between them. This CDR3 is built from 15 residues. In germline, CDR1 is LGHNA, CDR2 YNFKEQ. Here the CDR3 reads CASSQANPGLNEQYF. The DNA for the CDR3 is TGTGCCAGCAGCCAAGCTAACCCAGGGTTAAACGAGCAGTACTTC.

The chain combines TRBV9 with TRBJ2-1, with TRBD2 as a possible D gene (7 bases). The CDR3 contains 14 residues. Trimming removed 4 bases at V and 7 bases at J, with 15 bases between. The germline V gene encodes CDR1 SGDLS and CDR2 YYNGEE. The CDR3 DNA reads TGTGCCAGCAGCCCCGGTGGGGGGGCGAATGAGCAGTTCTTC. Translated, it gives CASSPGGGANEQFF.

This rearrangement joins TRBV27 to TRBJ2-7, with D hard to call. The CDR3 spans 14 residues. With 6 bases removed from V and 12 bases from J, the gap between germline ends came to 24 bases. Germline-derived CDR1 and CDR2 are MNHEY and SMNVEV (reference sequence). Here the CDR3 reads CASSLPPPTLGLYF. In DNA form, the CDR3 reads TGTGCCAGCAGCCTCCCTCCCCCAACCCTCGGGTTGTACTTC.

The gene calls are TRBV12-5 and TRBJ2-1, with 8 bases lining up with TRBD2. V lost 2 bases to trimming and J lost 5 bases; unmatched junction nucleotides: 11. Per germline, CDR1 LGHNT and CDR2 FRNRAP. The CDR3 has 17 amino acids. Written as DNA, the CDR3 is TGTGCTAGTGGTTTGCCCCCGTCGGGCGGGGGGAACAATGAGCAGTTCTTC. Encoded protein: CASGLPPSGGGNNEQFF.

The rearrangement links TRBV19 to TRBJ1-2; the match to TRBD1 covers 11 bases. Losses at the gene ends were 5 bases for V and 6 bases for J; bases not matched to a gene: 5. Germline loops: CDR1 LNHDA, CDR2 SQIVND (reference sequence). The CDR3 contains 14 residues. CDR3 DNA sequence: TGTGCCAGTAGTCCGGGACAGGGGGTGGATGGCTACACCTTC. Translated: CASSPGQGVDGYTF. The full variable domain, rest sourced from reference TRBV19 and TRBJ1-2, is DGGITQSPKYLFRKEGQNVTLSCEQNLNHDAMYWYRQDPGQGLRLIYYSQIVNDFQKGDIAEGYSVSREKKESFPLTVTSAQKNPTAFYLCASSPGQGVDGYTFGSGTRLTVV.

The chain is built from TRBV6-5 and TRBJ2-7; 15 nucleotides line up with TRBD2. Germline trimming cut 8 bases from V and 6 bases from J; bases unmatched to any gene: 5. This CDR3 has 14 amino acids. Per germline, CDR1 MNHEY and CDR2 SVGAGI. CDR3 in amino acids: CASARGLAGGEQYF. CDR3 nucleotide sequence: TGTGCCAGCGCCCGGGGACTAGCGGGAGGCGAGCAGTACTTC.

The J gene is TRBJ2-7, the V gene TRBV4-2, with unresolved D. Trimming left V 0 bases short and J 0 bases short, with 9 bases between. The CDR3 has 15 amino acids. Germline V gene data show CDR1 as LGHNA and CDR2 as YNFKEQ. The CDR3 coding sequence is TGTGCCAGCAGCCAAGAAGGCAGGATCTCCTACGAGCAGTACTTC. It is translated as CASSQEGRISYEQYF.

The rearrangement links TRBV7-6 to TRBJ2-7; TRBD1 matches at 8 bases. After removal of 5 bases from V and 4 bases from J, the junction contained 10 bases not matched to a gene. The germline V gene has CDR1 SGHVS and CDR2 FNYEAQ. This CDR3 comprises 15 residues. The CDR3 DNA sequence: TGTGCCAGCAGCATCAGCAGGGGGCCAAGTTACGAGCAGTACTTC. Its translation is CASSISRGPSYEQYF.